The 8 T cell receptor beta chains in this list originate from one sample, sequenced in a study of T cell changes during pregnancy in multiple sclerosis. Method: immunoSEQ multiplex PCR; TCRdb's copy keeps in-frame clones and lacks some. The sample lists some 87,000 clones, over 80% occurring once. Material: peripheral blood, obtained in the first trimester of pregnancy. The origin of the receptors is a female donor with multiple sclerosis, enrolled in a pregnancy study.

The rearrangement links TRBV2 to TRBJ1-1, with D possibly matching TRBD1 (6 bases). The CDR3 length is 14 residues. The germline V gene encodes CDR1 SNHLY and CDR2 FYNNEI. Trimming left V 7 bases short and J 3 bases short, with 15 bases between. The CDR3: CASKPGGAYTEAFF. The CDR3 DNA is TGTGCCAGCAAGCCGGGGGGGGCGTACACTGAAGCTTTCTTT.

The chain has TRBV27 and TRBJ2-1; 10 bases agree with TRBD2. Losses at the gene ends were 5 bases for V and 9 bases for J; bases not matched to a gene: 19. Germline CDR1 and CDR2: MNHEY and SMNVEV (reference sequence). The CDR3 is 18 residues long. The CDR3 DNA reads as TGTGCCAGCAGTGTGTTAGCGGGAGGCGGTATCTTAGGCGGTGAGCAGTTCTTC. Its protein product is CASSVLAGGGILGGEQFF.

The chain joins TRBV15 to TRBJ2-5, with 10 bases identical to TRBD2. Germline CDR1 and CDR2: LNHNV and YYDKDF (reference sequence). This CDR3 has 15 amino acids. The V and J ends lost 3 bases and 4 bases, in that order; junction bases with no gene match: 5. CDR3 sequence reads: CATSSTSGIGETQYF. DNA of the CDR3: TGTGCCACCAGCAGTACTAGCGGGATCGGAGAGACCCAGTACTTC.

V is TRBV28 and J is TRBJ1-5; D remains unclear. The CDR3 has 15 residues. Germline values: CDR1 MDHEN, CDR2 SYDVKM. The V gene lost 5 bases and the J gene lost 2 bases, with 13 bases spanning the gap. In nucleotides, the CDR3 is TGTGCCAGCAGTGACTCCGGGGTAGGCAATCAGCCCCAGCATTTT. Residues: CASSDSGVGNQPQHF.

The CDR3 DNA follows: TGTGCCAGCAGTCGGACCCCAACCCGACAGGGGGCTTACGAGCAGTACTTC. Translated: CASSRTPTRQGAYEQYF. This rearrangement joins TRBV27 to TRBJ2-7, with 10 bases fitting TRBD1. Per germline, CDR1 MNHEY and CDR2 SMNVEV (reference sequence). This CDR3 spans 17 amino acids. V was pared by 5 bases and J by 4 bases, with 14 bases of the junction left unmatched.

This sequence joins TRBV19 and TRBJ2-2, with a tentative D call TRBD2 (6 bases). The CDR3 is 12 amino acids. CDR1 and CDR2 (germline): LNHDA, SQIVND (reference sequence). Between the trimmed V and J ends, which lost 4 bases and 6 bases, there was a span of 6 bases. The CDR3 is CASSRGAGELFF. CDR3 DNA sequence: TGTGCCAGTAGTAGGGGGGCCGGGGAGCTGTTTTTT.

The chain joins TRBV29-1 to TRBJ2-7, with D possibly matching TRBD1 (6 bases). V was shortened by 4 bases and J by 8 bases, with 12 bases between the two germline ends. The CDR3 totals 11 residues. Germline V gene data show CDR1 as SQVTM and CDR2 as ANQGSEA. Here the CDR3 DNA reads TGCAGCGTTGGACAGGATGGGAAGCAGTACTTC. Translated, it gives CSVGQDGKQYF.

The V gene is TRBV29-1, the J gene TRBJ1-2, with TRBD1 identical over 7 bases. Germline V gives CDR1 SQVTM, CDR2 ANQGSEA. CDR3 length: 14 amino acids. Germline trimming cut 3 bases from V and 5 bases from J; bases unmatched to any gene: 9. The CDR3 reads CSVDRDRVGYGYTF. The CDR3 nucleotides read TGCAGCGTTGATAGAGACAGGGTTGGATATGGCTACACCTTC.